The following is a T cell receptor beta chain sequence with its context. From germline, CDR1 is MDHEN and CDR2 SYDVKM. The CDR3 loop spans 18 amino acids. V dropped 6 bases and J dropped 1; count of bases not matched to a gene: 11. This sample stems from a study of shared clonotypes between healthy human individuals. DNA at around 190 ng, 25,000 to 30,000 T cell genomes, went into sorted-subset replicate PCRs. TCRdb keeps only in-frame clones here, not all; method: immunoSEQ multiplex PCR. Seen here are approximately 2.5 million clones, roughly 93% observed once, and the top ten hold 0.35% to 0.45%. The chain recombines TRBV28 with TRBJ2-6, with TRBD2 matching over 8 bases. This sequence originates from a man between 18 and 35 years old in good health. Some clones in this sample may be carry-over from other donors' samples. Sequenced input: naive CD4+ T cells from PBMCs. Documented subset: CD45RA+ positively selected. The CDR3 DNA is TGTGCCAGCAGCTTTACGGGGGGGCGCTTTTCTGGGGCCAACGTCCTGACTTTC. Translation: CASSFTGGRFSGANVLTF.